This T cell receptor beta chain is drawn from a study of blood T cell repertoires in COVID-19. Looking at the study overall: Samples of COVID-19 (acute and convalescent) were obtained from the United States, Italy and Spain. Sources were T cells, B-cell-depleted T cells, or PBMCs; the material itself was cDNA or gDNA.

Original methodology: Estimated nucleated cell counts came from reference gene primer amplification. The table came from immunoSEQ multiplex PCR; TCRdb's copy has only in-frame clones and leaves some out. For V, J and clone size, that table is used; D and trimming come from the DNA. The sample has fewer than 200,000 clones, roughly 85% seen once. The material sequenced was peripheral blood. This TCR was sampled from a woman in her seventies with acute or convalescent COVID-19.

The CDR3 DNA reads TGCAGTGCTAGTAGGCGGGAGGGCCCAGGCACAGATACGCAGTATTTT. Translating gives CSASRREGPGTDTQYF. V is TRBV20-1 and J is TRBJ2-3; 9 bases match TRBD2. This CDR3 contains 16 residues. Trimming cost V 3 bases and J 1 base; bases outside gene matches: 8. CDR1 and CDR2 (germline): DFQATT, SNEGSKA (reference sequence).